This T cell receptor beta chain was recovered during a study of T cells in Graves' hyperthyroidism and ophthalmopathy. On the study more broadly: Initial diagnosis, before any treatment, was when peripheral blood was collected.

Amplification targeted TCR beta CDR3 regions from RNA transcripts. With the HTBI primer set, the TCR CDR3 went through a first round of RT-PCR. From the multiplex PCR reads, TCRdb called clonotypes with MiXCR, one entry per CDR3 protein. The sample includes 750,000 to 900,000 distinct CDR3 sequences, 35% to 45% of them seen just once. Any patient presenting with uncontrolled infection, other autoimmune disease, pregnancy or lactation was left out. The V gene end was trimmed by 1 base and the J gene end by 7 bases; junction bases not matched to a gene: 7. CDR3 size: 16 residues. Germline V CDR1 and CDR2: MGHDK, SYGVNS. A word on this clonotype: Its target is not known.

Study-level results: Ophthalmopathy and stable hyperthyroidism were told apart by a 13 V-J model.

The V call is TRBV25-1, the J call TRBJ1-6; 7 bases are a match to TRBD1. The sequence was obtained from a man between 18 and 29 years old with Graves' hyperthyroidism. The sample taken for sequencing was blood. CDR3 bases: TGTGCCAGCAGTGAATTTGAACAGGGGCCGAATTCACCCCTCCACTTT. This sequence encodes CASSEFEQGPNSPLHF.